This T cell receptor beta chain is drawn from a study of T-cell reconstitution after alpha-beta-depleted transplantation in children. Preparation of the TCRbeta library involved a method that used unique molecular identifiers. MiXCR, applied by TCRdb to the PCR reads, yields one record per CDR3 protein. The table shows about 610,000 distinct CDR3 sequences, with about 10% occurring only once. CDR1 is MDHEN, CDR2 SYDVKM, per germline. The CDR3 is 12 residues long. The V and J ends lost 2 bases and 9 bases respectively, with 8 bases between them. Points on this clonotype: A much larger clone is a single base away; this may be a read error.

This clonotype was obtained from a human donor who donated a stem cell graft to a child with acute myeloid leukemia. V and J are TRBV28 and TRBJ2-1, with D unresolved. The input for sequencing was PBMCs from the stem cell graft donor, taken from the stem cell graft. This CDR3 is CASSLGWGEQFF. The DNA for the CDR3 is TGTGCCAGCAGTTTAGGGTGGGGTGAGCAGTTCTTC.